This TCR beta chain was obtained from a study of cytomegalovirus exposure and HLA in healthy donors. About the study: The same platform was used for the 100 to 150 validation repertoires as for the 666 first-cohort repertoires, as reported in a later analysis. Study-wide results and limits: Later, an analysis found that TCR clusters from the first cohort tended to co-occur in the 110 or so validation repertoires.

Trimming stripped 0 bases from V and 0 bases from J, with 15 bases between. CDR3 length equals 17 residues. Germline loops: CDR1 ENHRY, CDR2 SYGVKD. The donors formed part of the roughly 110-subject validation cohort, distinct from the approximately 640-subject first cohort. In regard to this clone: Its cognate antigen is unknown.

The data were produced by immunoSEQ multiplex PCR, yet TCRdb's version contains in-frame clones alone and is incomplete. The sample holds about 74,000 clones, approximately 94% seen once. This receptor was taken from a woman between 18 and 29 years old in good health and CMV-seropositive. The sample taken for sequencing was PBMCs. V gene TRBV10-3 combines with J gene TRBJ2-7; perhaps TRBD2 as D (6 bases). The CDR3, as DNA: TGTGCCATCAGTGAGTCCTACAAGGGACTCCTCTCCTACGAGCAGTACTTC. Its translation: CAISESYKGLLSYEQYF.